This is a list of T cell receptor beta chains from one sample in a study of T cell responses to AZD1222 COVID-19 vaccine. Method: immunoSEQ multiplex PCR; TCRdb's copy keeps in-frame clones and lacks some. The table has over 150,000 clones, 92% seen once. Material: peripheral blood, obtained on day 0 of MenACWY control vaccination. The source of these receptors is an adult in good health. The CDR3 runs from the conserved cysteine through the conserved F or W. A D gene is named only where the DNA matches it firmly. Clone sizes are given selectively: once, few, many, or a class where the clone is expanded.

v_gene,abundance,d_gene,j_gene,CDR3aa,CDR3nt
TRBV5-1,NA,NA,TRBJ2-3,CASSLGPETQYF,TGCGCCAGCAGCTTGGGACCCGAGACGCAGTATTTT
TRBV2,NA,TRBD1,TRBJ2-7,CASTRDRDYEQYF,TGTGCCAGCACAAGGGACAGGGACTACGAGCAGTACTTC
TRBV28,NA,NA,TRBJ1-6,CASSEGVRSNSPLHF,TGTGCCAGCAGTGAAGGGGTTAGGTCAAATTCACCCCTCCACTTT
TRBV18,NA,TRBD1,TRBJ1-5,CASSLGTGRDQPQHF,TGTGCCAGCTCACTTGGGACAGGCAGAGATCAGCCCCAGCATTTT
TRBV10-3,NA,TRBD2,TRBJ2-3,CAISEAGGTDTQYF,TGTGCCATCAGTGAGGCGGGAGGCACAGATACGCAGTATTTT
TRBV7-2,NA,TRBD1,TRBJ2-7,CASRRQGSYEQYF,TGTGCCAGCAGACGACAGGGGTCCTACGAGCAGTACTTC
TRBV10-1,NA,NA,TRBJ2-3,CASSGGPSTDTQYF,TGCGCCAGCAGCGGCGGGCCCAGCACAGATACGCAGTATTTT
TRBV5-8,NA,NA,TRBJ1-1,CASSLGLRGDTEAFF,TGTGCCAGCAGCTTGGGCCTACGGGGGGACACTGAAGCTTTCTTT
TRBV20-1,NA,TRBD1,TRBJ1-2,CSAGTGKGYTF,TGCAGTGCTGGGACAGGGAAGGGCTACACCTTC
TRBV4-2,NA,NA,TRBJ2-7,CASSHGQISSYEQYF,TGTGCCAGCAGCCACGGACAAATAAGCTCCTACGAGCAGTACTTC
TRBV12-5,NA,TRBD1,TRBJ1-1,CASALQGLNTEAFF,TGTGCTAGTGCTCTACAGGGGCTGAACACTGAAGCTTTCTTT
TRBV9,NA,NA,TRBJ2-1,CASSVRSSGYHHEQFF,TGTGCCAGCAGCGTCCGGTCGTCCGGGTATCACCATGAGCAGTTCTTC
TRBV29-1,NA,NA,TRBJ1-1,CSAVRWGSPVGTEAFF,TGCAGCGCCGTGAGGTGGGGCAGCCCGGTTGGAACTGAAGCTTTCTTT
TRBV6-5,NA,NA,TRBJ1-5,CASSYSRTANQPQHF,TGTGCCAGCAGTTACTCGAGGACAGCAAATCAGCCCCAGCATTTT
TRBV5-1,NA,NA,TRBJ1-2,CASSLEGRREGNGYTF,TGCGCCAGCAGCTTGGAGGGTCGTAGGGAGGGAAATGGCTACACCTTC
TRBV19,NA,NA,TRBJ2-1,CASSIGLYNEQFF,TGTGCCAGTAGTATCGGGCTTTACAATGAGCAGTTCTTC
TRBV5-1,NA,NA,TRBJ2-7,CASSPGYGMAYEQYF,TGCGCCAGCAGCCCGGGGTACGGGATGGCGTACGAGCAGTACTTC
TRBV27,NA,NA,TRBJ2-4,CASRQTGRVAKNIQYF,TGTGCCAGCAGACAAACAGGGAGGGTAGCCAAAAACATTCAGTACTTC
TRBV24-1,NA,NA,TRBJ2-5,CATSDPGETQYF,TGTGCCACCAGTGACCCAGGAGAGACCCAGTACTTC
TRBV29-1,once,TRBD1,TRBJ1-2,CSAGTGVNYGYTF,TGCAGCGCGGGGACAGGAGTTAACTATGGCTACACCTTC
TRBV7-2,NA,TRBD1,TRBJ1-5,CASSTGQDRSQPQHF,TGTGCCAGCAGCACGGGACAGGATAGGAGTCAGCCCCAGCATTTT
TRBV9,NA,TRBD1,TRBJ1-3,CASSPHPVAGGAGAGNTIYF,TGTGCCAGCAGCCCCCATCCGGTGGCAGGGGGCGCCGGGGCGGGAAACACCATATATTTT
TRBV5-1,few,NA,TRBJ2-5,CASSLQGNQETQYF,TGCGCCAGCAGCCTCCAGGGCAACCAAGAGACCCAGTACTTC
TRBV27,NA,TRBD2,TRBJ2-7,CASSPSGRLNEQYF,TGTGCCAGCAGTCCTAGCGGGAGGTTAAACGAGCAGTACTTC
TRBV19,NA,TRBD1,TRBJ2-6,CASSMAGTGGSGANVLTF,TGTGCCAGTAGTATGGCCGGGACAGGGGGCTCTGGGGCCAACGTCCTGACTTTC
TRBV19,few,NA,TRBJ1-6,CASSTSRKDNSPLHF,TGTGCCAGTAGTACCTCGAGAAAAGACAATTCACCCCTCCACTTT
TRBV5-3,NA,NA,TRBJ1-3,CARSPAGLHLPLRSGNTIYF,TGTGCCAGAAGCCCAGCGGGACTGCATTTGCCCCTACGGTCTGGAAACACCATATATTTT
TRBV10-2,NA,TRBD1,TRBJ1-5,CASRDRGNQPQHF,TGCGCCAGCAGGGACAGGGGCAATCAGCCCCAGCATTTT
TRBV5-4,NA,NA,TRBJ2-7,CASRGETGSHEQYF,TGTGCCAGCAGGGGAGAAACAGGGTCCCACGAGCAGTACTTC
TRBV18,once,TRBD2,TRBJ2-3,CASSPGLAGADTQYF,TGTGCCAGCTCTCCTGGACTAGCGGGAGCAGATACGCAGTATTTT
TRBV19,few,NA,TRBJ2-2,CASTRLVNTGELFF,TGTGCCAGTACCCGACTAGTCAACACCGGGGAGCTGTTTTTT
TRBV6-5,NA,NA,TRBJ1-1,CASSRDRLNTEAFF,TGTGCCAGCAGCCGCGACAGGTTGAACACTGAAGCTTTCTTT
TRBV29-1,NA,TRBD1,TRBJ1-2,CSVEGAGGFYGYTF,TGCAGCGTTGAGGGGGCAGGGGGATTCTATGGCTACACCTTC
TRBV6-5,NA,NA,TRBJ1-1,CASSLKVNTEAFF,TGTGCCAGCAGTTTGAAGGTTAACACTGAAGCTTTCTTT
TRBV5-1,NA,NA,TRBJ2-7,CASRWEMVSEQYF,TGCGCCAGCAGGTGGGAGATGGTGAGTGAGCAGTACTTC
TRBV30,NA,NA,TRBJ1-5,CAWSGRASDQPQHF,TGTGCCTGGAGTGGCAGGGCCAGTGATCAGCCCCAGCATTTT
TRBV24-1,NA,NA,TRBJ1-2,CATSDPDSSAYGYTF,TGTGCCACCAGTGATCCGGACTCTTCGGCCTATGGCTACACCTTC
TRBV7-9,NA,TRBD1,TRBJ2-1,CASSRRQGGDEQFF,TGTGCCAGCAGCAGACGACAGGGCGGAGATGAGCAGTTCTTC
TRBV28,NA,NA,TRBJ1-2,CASSLGGAEVYGYTF,TGTGCCAGCAGCTTAGGGGGGGCGGAGGTCTATGGCTACACCTTC
TRBV28,few,NA,TRBJ1-6,CASSFPRTVLNSPLHF,TGTGCCAGCAGTTTTCCCAGGACAGTTCTTAATTCACCCCTCCACTTT
TRBV6-2/TRBV6-3,NA,NA,TRBJ1-5,CASSYAGTNQPQHF,TGTGCCAGCAGTTACGCGGGGACTAATCAGCCCCAGCATTTT
TRBV9,NA,NA,TRBJ1-4,CASSVGAGNEKLFF,TGTGCCAGCAGCGTAGGTGCCGGAAATGAAAAACTGTTTTTT
TRBV19,NA,TRBD2,TRBJ2-7,CASSTSGRAVEQYF,TGTGCCAGTAGTACTAGCGGGAGGGCCGTCGAGCAGTACTTC
TRBV7-2,NA,TRBD1,TRBJ1-5,CASSPRDSQRQPQHF,TGTGCCAGCAGCCCCAGGGACAGCCAGCGGCAGCCCCAGCATTTT
TRBV24-1,NA,NA,TRBJ1-2,CATSEGGRYGYTF,TGTGCCACCAGTGAGGGGGGCCGCTATGGCTACACCTTC
TRBV11-3,NA,NA,TRBJ2-2,CASSRGGRNEQELFF,TGTGCCAGCAGCCGAGGAGGGCGGAACGAGCAGGAGCTGTTTTTT
TRBV5-8,NA,NA,TRBJ1-5,CASSGITGQPQHF,TGTGCCAGCAGCGGAATCACCGGTCAGCCCCAGCATTTT
TRBV11-1,NA,TRBD2,TRBJ2-7,CASSQELAGVEQYF,TGTGCCAGCAGCCAGGAACTAGCGGGAGTTGAGCAGTACTTC
TRBV9,NA,NA,TRBJ1-1,CASSVVSGYFTEAFF,TGTGCCAGCAGCGTAGTGTCAGGCTACTTCACTGAAGCTTTCTTT
TRBV9,NA,NA,TRBJ2-1,CASSVPGISTYNEQFF,TGTGCCAGCAGCGTACCCGGGATAAGTACCTACAATGAGCAGTTCTTC
TRBV19,NA,NA,TRBJ2-7,CASSPGRLIYEQYF,TGTGCCAGTAGTCCAGGGAGGTTGATCTACGAGCAGTACTTC
TRBV28,NA,TRBD1,TRBJ1-2,CASSTGGGTVVYGYTF,TGTGCCAGCAGCACAGGGGGAGGTACGGTCGTCTATGGCTACACCTTC